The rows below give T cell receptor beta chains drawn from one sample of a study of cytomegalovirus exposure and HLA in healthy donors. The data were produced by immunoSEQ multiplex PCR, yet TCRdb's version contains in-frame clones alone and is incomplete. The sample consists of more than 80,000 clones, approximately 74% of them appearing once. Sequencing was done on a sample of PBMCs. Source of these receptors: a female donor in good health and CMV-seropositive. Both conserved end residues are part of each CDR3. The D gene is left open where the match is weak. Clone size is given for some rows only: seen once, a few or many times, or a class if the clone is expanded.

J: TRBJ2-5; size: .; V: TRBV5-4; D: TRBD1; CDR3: CASTPAGGRGTEAQYF; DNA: TGTGCCAGCACCCCAGCAGGGGGCAGGGGGACCGAGGCCCAGTACTTC
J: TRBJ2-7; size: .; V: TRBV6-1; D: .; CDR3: CASNRGGQTYEQYF; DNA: TGTGCCAGCAACAGAGGGGGACAAACCTACGAGCAGTACTTC
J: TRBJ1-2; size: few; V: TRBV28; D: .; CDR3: CATPGTDYYGYTF; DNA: TGTGCCACCCCAGGCACGGACTACTATGGCTACACCTTC
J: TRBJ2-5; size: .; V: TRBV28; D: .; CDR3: CASSQAPQTETQYF; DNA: TGTGCCAGCAGTCAGGCTCCTCAGACCGAGACCCAGTACTTC
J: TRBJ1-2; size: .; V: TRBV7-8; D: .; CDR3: CASSTLLQGGYTF; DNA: TGTGCCAGCAGCACTTTACTTCAGGGAGGCTACACCTTC
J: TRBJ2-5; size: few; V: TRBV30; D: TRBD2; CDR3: CAWSVIGAGVDAETQYF; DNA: TGTGCCTGGAGTGTAATTGGAGCGGGAGTGGACGCGGAGACCCAGTACTTC
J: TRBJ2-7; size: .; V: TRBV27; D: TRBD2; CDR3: CASSGLGGGQYF; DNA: TGTGCCAGCAGTGGCCTCGGGGGGGGGCAGTACTTC
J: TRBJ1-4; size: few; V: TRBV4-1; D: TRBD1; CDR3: CASSQEDRVNEKLFF; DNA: TGCGCCAGCAGCCAGGAGGACAGGGTTAATGAAAAACTGTTTTTT
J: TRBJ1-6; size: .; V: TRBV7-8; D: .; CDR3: CASSLGTAFNSPLHF; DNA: TGTGCCAGCAGCTTAGGGACAGCCTTTAATTCACCCCTCCACTTT
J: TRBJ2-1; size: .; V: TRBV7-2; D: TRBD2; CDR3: CASSSALAGGYNEQFF; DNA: TGTGCCAGCAGCTCCGCACTAGCGGGGGGGTATAATGAGCAGTTCTTC
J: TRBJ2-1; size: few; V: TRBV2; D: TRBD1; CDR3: CASSWQGAYNEQFF; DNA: TGTGCCAGCAGTTGGCAGGGGGCCTACAATGAGCAGTTCTTC
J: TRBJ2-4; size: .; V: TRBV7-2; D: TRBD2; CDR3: CASSSLAGGVKNIQYF; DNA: TGTGCCAGCAGCTCACTAGCGGGAGGGGTCAAAAACATTCAGTACTTC
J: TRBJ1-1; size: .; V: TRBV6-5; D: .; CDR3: CASSYSESNTEAFF; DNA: TGTGCCAGCAGTTACTCGGAGTCGAACACTGAAGCTTTCTTT
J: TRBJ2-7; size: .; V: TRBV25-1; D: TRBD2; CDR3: CASSARLAGYEQYF; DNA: TGTGCCAGCAGTGCAAGACTAGCGGGCTACGAGCAGTACTTC
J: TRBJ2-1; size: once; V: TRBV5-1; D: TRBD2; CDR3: CASSQRAGNEQFF; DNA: TGCGCCAGCAGCCAACGAGCGGGAAATGAGCAGTTCTTC
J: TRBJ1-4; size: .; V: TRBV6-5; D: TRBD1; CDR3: CASSIDRAEKLFF; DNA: TGTGCCAGCAGCATAGACAGGGCCGAAAAACTGTTTTTT
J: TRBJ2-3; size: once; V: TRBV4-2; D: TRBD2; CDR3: CASSQPGLAGPTDTQYF; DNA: TGTGCCAGCAGCCAACCGGGACTAGCGGGACCCACAGATACGCAGTATTTT